Presented here are 22 T cell receptor beta chains from one specimen sequenced in a study of T-cell memory formation after mild COVID-19. Via MiXCR, TCRdb re-called the 5' RACE reads, giving one row per CDR3 protein. Of 150,000 to 200,000 distinct CDR3 sequences in the sample, roughly 28% were seen once. Input material: PBMCs or a T cell subset sorted from them (not recorded which). All receptors derive from an adult woman who had mild COVID-19 (a few samples of this study predate the infection). Cell type and time point are not known.

This chain connects TRBV4-1 to TRBJ2-7; unclear D gene. Looked up from germline, CDR1 is MGHRA and CDR2 is YSYEKL. This CDR3 spans 13 amino acids. Trimming left V 10 bases short and J 0 bases short, with 13 bases between. For the CDR3, the DNA is TGCGCCACCAGTGGACGTCACTCCTACGAGCAGTACTTC. Translating it yields CATSGRHSYEQYF.

V gene TRBV9 combines with J gene TRBJ2-1; 9 bases are shared with TRBD2. This CDR3 region has 15 residues. Germline values: CDR1 SGDLS, CDR2 YYNGEE. Germline trimming cut 0 bases from V and 6 bases from J; bases unmatched to any gene: 4. The CDR3 spells CASSVGGGAGNEQFF. The DNA of the CDR3 is TGTGCCAGCAGCGTAGGCGGGGGGGCTGGCAATGAGCAGTTCTTC.

This clonotype was found a few times. The J gene is TRBJ1-5, the V gene TRBV7-2, with D tentatively TRBD1 (5 bases). Between the trimmed V and J ends, which lost 5 bases and 7 bases, there was a span of 18 bases. CDR1 SGHTA and CDR2 FQGNSA come from the germline V gene. This CDR3 contains 15 residues. DNA for the CDR3: TGTGCCAGCAGCACAAATATGGGGGGTGTGCAGCCCCAGCATTTT. It translates to CASSTNMGGVQPQHF.

CDR3 region: CASSALSGYEQYF. The CDR3 bases are TGTGCCAGTAGTGCTTTAAGCGGGTACGAGCAGTACTTC. This chain connects TRBV19 to TRBJ2-7; perhaps TRBD2 as D (6 bases). Trimming removed 5 bases from V and 4 bases from J, with 12 bases in between. The length of the CDR3 is 13 residues. The germline V gene encodes CDR1 LNHDA and CDR2 SQIVND (reference sequence).

In this sample, this clonotype turned up a few times. This sequence joins TRBV6-2 or TRBV6-3 and TRBJ2-4, with D maybe TRBD1 (6 bases). This CDR3 comprises 13 residues. The V and J ends lost 7 bases and 7 bases respectively, with 14 bases between them. CDR1 is MNHEY, CDR2 SVGEGT, per germline. The CDR3 here is CASTRDTVNIQYF. DNA for the CDR3: TGTGCCAGCACCAGGGACACGGTGAACATTCAGTACTTC.

The sample holds a few counts of this clonotype. V usage is TRBV7-9 and J usage is TRBJ1-1; no clear D. V lost 1 base and J lost 1, with 7 bases in between. The CDR3 totals 14 residues. The germline V gene encodes CDR1 SEHNR and CDR2 FQNEAQ (reference sequence). The CDR3, as DNA: TGTGCCAGCAGCTTAGGGGCGGGGAACACTGAAGCTTTCTTT. Protein: CASSLGAGNTEAFF. The variable domain in full, completed from reference TRBV7-9 and TRBJ1-1, reads DTGVSQNPRHKITKRGQNVTFRCDPISEHNRLYWYRQTLGQGPEFLTYFQNEAQLEKSRLLSDRFSAERPKGSFSTLEIQRTEQGDSAMYLCASSLGAGNTEAFFGQGTRLTVV.

The V gene is TRBV11-2, the J gene TRBJ2-6; TRBD1 might be the D (5 bases). The V end lost 1 base, the J end lost 4 bases, and 14 bases lay between the germline ends. The germline V gene has CDR1 SGHAT and CDR2 FQNNGV. There are 17 residues in the CDR3. CDR3 nucleotide sequence: TGTGCCAGCAGCTTAGCTCAGGGTATCTCCGGGGCCAACGTCCTGACTTTC. As protein: CASSLAQGISGANVLTF.

There are a few counts of this clonotype. The V and J genes are TRBV5-1 and TRBJ2-1; TRBD2 aligns across 9 bases. Germline V CDR1 and CDR2: SGHRS, YFSETQ. The CDR3 covers 14 residues. With V trimmed by 3 bases and J by 7 bases, 5 bases remained unmatched. The CDR3 region has the DNA TGCGCCAGCAGCTGGGGGACTAGCTTTAATGAGCAGTTCTTC. Its translation is CASSWGTSFNEQFF.

This chain connects TRBV6-6 to TRBJ2-3, with 13 bases that match TRBD2. V lost 5 bases to trimming and J lost 0 bases; unmatched junction nucleotides: 8. This CDR3 contains 18 residues. Germline CDR1 MNHNY, CDR2 SVGAGI (reference sequence). CDR3 bases: TGTGCCAGCAGTGAACTAGCGGGGGGGCCGGGAAGCACAGATACGCAGTATTTT. Its translation is CASSELAGGPGSTDTQYF.

This clonotype was counted many times. J is TRBJ1-2 and V is TRBV7-9; TRBD1 is a possible D gene (6 bases). This CDR3 is 15 amino acids long. Germline CDR1 reads SEHNR; CDR2 reads FQNEAQ (reference sequence). The V and J ends lost 0 bases and 4 bases respectively, with 12 bases between them. The CDR3, as DNA: TGTGCCAGCAGCTTAGCCGGGGCAGGGGCCTATGGCTACACCTTC. This sequence encodes CASSLAGAGAYGYTF.

This clonotype occurred a few times. The chain uses TRBV7-9 and TRBJ2-5; 9 bases fit TRBD1. Germline assignment: CDR1 SEHNR and CDR2 FQNEAQ (reference sequence). With 5 bases clipped from V and 0 bases from J, the junction kept 4 bases outside the gene matches. This CDR3 has 15 residues. The CDR3 nucleotides read TGTGCCAGCAGCCCCCGGGACAGGGACCAAGAGACCCAGTACTTC. Protein product: CASSPRDRDQETQYF.

This clonotype was observed a few times. This chain links TRBV7-9 with TRBJ2-3, with TRBD2 matching over 12 bases. This CDR3 is 16 amino acids long. Per the germline V gene, CDR1 is SEHNR and CDR2 is FQNEAQ (reference sequence). The J segment lost 4 bases and the V segment lost 4 bases, leaving 6 bases of the junction unmatched. The chain's CDR3 is CASSSPSGGGADTQYF. Here the CDR3 DNA reads TGTGCCAGCAGCTCCCCTAGCGGGGGGGGCGCAGATACGCAGTATTTT.

This chain joins TRBV4-1 and TRBJ2-7; a possible D gene is TRBD1 (5 bases). There are 13 residues in the CDR3. Germline CDR1 MGHRA, CDR2 YSYEKL. Trimming left V 3 bases short and J 3 bases short, with 9 bases between. The CDR3 is CASSQSGLYEQYF. The CDR3 DNA is TGCGCCAGCAGCCAGTCAGGGCTCTACGAGCAGTACTTC.

In its sample, this clonotype was seen a few times. The chain has TRBV11-2 and TRBJ2-1, with D perhaps TRBD1 or TRBD2 (6 bases each). This CDR3 is built from 12 residues. Germline loops: CDR1 SGHAT, CDR2 FQNNGV. Between the trimmed V and J ends, which lost 5 bases and 10 bases, there was a span of 12 bases. The CDR3 sequence: CASSRGLVEQFF. The CDR3, as DNA: TGTGCCAGCAGCCGGGGGCTAGTAGAGCAGTTCTTC.

This clonotype was counted only a few times. This sequence joins TRBV12-3 or TRBV12-4 and TRBJ2-3, with D unclear. CDR3 size: 14 residues. Trimming shortened V by 3 bases and J by 7 bases, and 14 bases separated the two germline ends. CDR3 region: CASSLNPRVNTQYF. The CDR3 DNA reads TGTGCCAGCAGTTTGAATCCCCGGGTGAATACGCAGTATTTT.

The V call is TRBV7-2, the J call TRBJ2-5; TRBD2 agrees at 8 bases. The CDR3 consists of 14 residues. V dropped 0 bases and J dropped 5; count of bases not matched to a gene: 2. Germline CDR1 is SGHTA and CDR2 is FQGNSA. The CDR3: CASSLAGRGETQYF. DNA of the CDR3: TGTGCCAGCAGCTTAGCCGGGAGGGGGGAGACCCAGTACTTC.

The CDR3 coding sequence is TGTGCCAGCAGCTTAGAGGCTGGAAACACCATATATTTT. This translates into CASSLEAGNTIYF. The chain uses TRBV11-2 and TRBJ1-3; D call uncertain. The germline gives CDR1 SGHAT, CDR2 FQNNGV. This CDR3 is built from 13 residues. Trimming pared 0 bases from V and 2 bases from J, leaving 2 bases between.

CDR3 region: CATSREGSYNEQFF. CDR3 sequence (DNA): TGTGCCACCAGCAGAGAGGGATCTTACAATGAGCAGTTCTTC. The rearrangement links TRBV15 to TRBJ2-1; D is unclear. The CDR3 sequence is 14 residues long. Trimming cost V 0 bases and J 4 bases, with 7 bases left between them. Germline V gene lookup returns CDR1 LNHNV and CDR2 YYDKDF (reference sequence).

This clonotype was detected only a few times. The V and J genes are TRBV7-9 and TRBJ1-1; D remains ambiguous. Trimming cost V 5 bases and J 13 bases, with 20 bases left between them. In germline, CDR1 is SEHNR, CDR2 FQNEAQ (reference sequence). The CDR3 loop spans 13 amino acids. CDR3: CASSRTASGVLFF. Written as DNA, the CDR3 is TGTGCCAGCAGCCGTACGGCCTCTGGGGTCCTTTTCTTT.

The table lists this clonotype with a few counts. V is TRBV14 and J is TRBJ2-1; TRBD2 agrees at 7 bases. Germline V lookup: CDR1 SGHDN, CDR2 FVKESK. With 0 bases clipped from V and 7 bases from J, the junction kept 12 bases outside the gene matches. This CDR3 is built from 17 residues. The CDR3 sequence is CASSQDPERDRQNEQFF. CDR3 nucleotides: TGTGCCAGCAGCCAAGACCCCGAGCGGGATAGGCAGAATGAGCAGTTCTTC.

The chain recombines TRBV4-2 with TRBJ2-3, with 8 positions matching TRBD2. After removal of 1 base from V and 6 bases from J, the junction contained 15 bases not matched to a gene. The CDR3 spans 18 residues. Per the germline V gene, CDR1 is LGHNA and CDR2 is YNFKEQ. For the CDR3, the DNA is TGTGCCAGCAGCCAAGGGGGGCTACGGGAGGGCCCGGCGGATACGCAGTATTTT. Translating it yields CASSQGGLREGPADTQYF.

This clonotype was observed a few times. The V and J genes are TRBV19 and TRBJ1-2; D is unclear. V lost 5 bases, J lost 6 bases, and 13 bases lay in between. The CDR3 is made up of 13 amino acids. The germline gives CDR1 LNHDA, CDR2 SQIVND (reference sequence). The CDR3 region is CASSPRRKDGYTF. In nucleotides, the CDR3 is TGTGCCAGTAGTCCGCGGAGGAAGGATGGCTACACCTTC.